The rows below give T cell receptor beta chains drawn from one sample of a study of blood T cell repertoires in COVID-19. Clones were read by immunoSEQ multiplex PCR, and TCRdb kept only the in-frame ones, dropping some. The data contain about 260,000 clones, about nine tenths of them seen just once; the ten biggest clones take up over 1.2%. The sample comprised peripheral blood. The source of these receptors is a woman in her 40s who had recovered from COVID-19. Each CDR3 is given without its conserved first and last residue. The order of the fields is V gene, J gene, CDR3 protein.

TRBV5-1	TRBJ1-3	ASRTGGGPGNTIY
TRBV7-8	TRBJ2-2	ASSHRSGTSNTGELF
TRBV5-8	TRBJ1-2	ASSLQGIYGYT
TRBV6-5	TRBJ2-7	ASSPEPNSYEQY
TRBV10-1	TRBJ1-1	ASSPTGLGTEAF
TRBV5-6	TRBJ1-5	ASSLAGVSNQPQH
TRBV29-1	TRBJ2-2	SVEEKAAAGGPRSGELF
TRBV3-1/TRBV3-2	TRBJ1-5	ASSQDGPNQPQH
TRBV6-5	TRBJ1-3	ASKTRDSGNTIY
TRBV5-1	TRBJ2-3	ASSPVGGRTDTQY
TRBV3-1/TRBV3-2	TRBJ1-2	ASTSQGVSWGYT
TRBV14	TRBJ2-3	ASSQERGISTDTQY
TRBV12-3/TRBV12-4	TRBJ1-2	ASTWGSNYGYT
TRBV7-2	TRBJ2-1	ASSLPSGGPGVGEQF
TRBV19	TRBJ2-3	ASSIGTGLPSTDTQY
TRBV19	TRBJ1-6	ASSIGLGHLNSPLH
TRBV19	TRBJ1-6	ASRTGSFDYNSPLH
TRBV6-5	TRBJ1-6	ASSYRGRGDSPLH
TRBV7-8	TRBJ2-3	ASSLARGARADTQY
TRBV7-2	TRBJ1-4	ASSLMGIINEKLF
TRBV21-1	TRBJ1-5	ASSAHVGGVQPQH
TRBV4-1	TRBJ2-1	ASSQAVTSGYNEQF
TRBV6-5	TRBJ2-7	ASILGGSYEQY
TRBV4-1	TRBJ1-5	ASSQDLARLNQPQH
TRBV6-5	TRBJ2-3	ASSYRAGGTQY
TRBV12-5	TRBJ1-2	ASAGTGDGYT
TRBV18	TRBJ2-5	ASSPTGKGIQETQY
TRBV4-1	TRBJ1-2	ASSLRQNLYGYT
TRBV6-5	TRBJ1-6	ASSYSLNSPLH